The 28 T cell receptor beta chains in this list originate from one sample, sequenced in a study of CD8+ T cells in alopecia areata. RNA extraction was followed by reverse transcription into cDNA, which acted as the sequencing template. Sequencing used immunoSEQ multiplex PCR; TCRdb keeps in-frame clones, though not all of them. This sample has more than 200,000 clones, with approximately 47% found just once. The treatment is: oral pan-JAK inhibitor, 5-10 mg twice daily. Sequenced material: CD4+ T cells sorted from blood, taken at approximately week 36, from a patient treated with tofacitinib. These receptors all come from a human donor with alopecia areata.

The chain has TRBV7-9 and TRBJ1-2; D is uncertain. CDR3 size: 15 residues. Trimming left V 3 bases short and J 4 bases short, with 15 bases between. Looked up from germline, CDR1 is SEHNR and CDR2 is FQNEAQ (reference sequence). CDR3 sequence: CASSFPGSRSYGYTF. In DNA, the CDR3 is TGTGCCAGCAGCTTCCCCGGATCAAGGAGCTATGGCTACACCTTC.

This clone was found a few times. V and J are TRBV18 and TRBJ1-5, with D possibly matching TRBD1 (5 bases). The CDR3 is 15 residues long. V shed 3 bases and J shed 4 bases, with 13 bases lying between them. Looked up from germline, CDR1 is KGHSH and CDR2 is LQKENI. CDR3 sequence reads: CASSPGIEGNQPQHF. CDR3 coding DNA: TGTGCCAGCTCACCTGGGATCGAGGGGAATCAGCCCCAGCATTTT.

The rearrangement uses TRBV6-6 and TRBJ1-2; tentatively, D is TRBD1 (5 bases). Trimming took off 7 bases at V and 5 bases at J, with 11 bases between the two ends. The length of the CDR3 is 12 residues. Germline CDR1 and CDR2: MNHNY and SVGAGI (reference sequence). The CDR3 bases are TGTGCCAGCAAAGGGGAGGGTTATGGCTACACCTTC. This translates into CASKGEGYGYTF.

This sequence joins TRBV4-1 and TRBJ2-5; the D gene is possibly TRBD2 (6 bases). The CDR3 contains 14 residues. V was clipped by 2 bases and J by 9 bases, with 16 bases between them. CDR1 and CDR2 (germline): MGHRA, YSYEKL. CDR3 sequence: CASSQPREGGAQYF. In DNA form, the CDR3 reads TGCGCCAGCAGCCAACCCCGGGAAGGAGGGGCCCAGTACTTC.

The genes are TRBV7-9 and TRBJ2-7; 13 bases fit TRBD2. Germline CDR1 SEHNR, CDR2 FQNEAQ (reference sequence). CDR3 length: 14 residues. Trimming removed 7 bases from V and 3 bases from J; junction bases left unmatched: 3. The CDR3 sequence is CASIRTSGSYEQYF. Written as DNA, the CDR3 is TGTGCCAGCATCAGGACTAGCGGGAGCTACGAGCAGTACTTC.

J is TRBJ2-1 and V is TRBV2; 7 nucleotides match TRBD2. Germline V gene lookup returns CDR1 SNHLY and CDR2 FYNNEI. The CDR3 is made up of 15 amino acids. Losses at the gene ends were 7 bases for V and 1 base for J; bases not matched to a gene: 7. This CDR3 is CASKREGISYNEQFF. In DNA form, the CDR3 reads TGTGCCAGCAAAAGGGAGGGAATATCCTACAATGAGCAGTTCTTC.

The sample holds a few counts of this clone. This rearrangement joins TRBV29-1 to TRBJ2-7; TRBD2 matches at 7 bases. The CDR3 length is 13 residues. CDR1 SQVTM and CDR2 ANQGSEA come from the germline V gene. V was pared by 1 base and J by 5 bases, with 5 bases of the junction left unmatched. CDR3 sequence reads: CSVEAGGSDEQYF. DNA for the CDR3: TGCAGCGTTGAAGCGGGCGGGAGCGACGAGCAGTACTTC.

The J gene is TRBJ2-7, the V gene TRBV25-1; TRBD1 matches 9 bases. Germline CDR1 reads MGHDK; CDR2 reads SYGVNS. CDR3 length equals 15 residues. Losses at the gene ends were 4 bases for V and 1 base for J; bases not matched to a gene: 5. The CDR3 loop reads CASSVRGQGSYEQYF. As DNA, the CDR3 is TGTGCCAGCAGTGTGCGGGGACAGGGTTCCTACGAGCAGTACTTC.

This chain uses TRBV30 with TRBJ2-2; D call uncertain. There are 15 residues in the CDR3. In germline, CDR1 is GTSNPN, CDR2 SVGIG (reference sequence). V lost 2 bases to trimming and J lost 1 base, with 11 bases between them. CDR3 sequence reads: CAWSPRVLNTGELFF. The CDR3 nucleotides read TGTGCCTGGAGTCCCCGGGTATTGAACACCGGGGAGCTGTTTTTT.

The chain carries TRBV4-1 and TRBJ2-1; 12 bases match TRBD2. Per the germline V gene, CDR1 is MGHRA and CDR2 is YSYEKL. V lost 0 bases, J lost 10 bases, and 7 bases stayed unmatched. The CDR3 is made up of 16 amino acids. CDR3 coding DNA: TGCGCCAGCAGCCAAGAAGTCCTAGCGGGAGGGGGAGAGCAGTTCTTC. This codes for CASSQEVLAGGGEQFF.

Concerning this clone: A much larger clonotype is one base distant, so this may be a read error. The CDR3 DNA reads TGTGCCAGCAGCTTGGTAAGGAATGAGCAGTTCTTC. Translation: CASSLVRNEQFF. This chain links TRBV5-1 with TRBJ2-1; D remains ambiguous. The CDR3 runs to 12 residues. The germline V gene has CDR1 SGHRS and CDR2 YFSETQ.

This clone was seen only a few times. The chain employs TRBV9 and TRBJ2-1; possible D gene TRBD1, 6 bases. The CDR3 sequence is 16 residues long. V was pared by 0 bases and J by 7 bases, with 17 bases between. Germline-derived CDR1 and CDR2 are SGDLS and YYNGEE. CDR3 DNA: TGTGCCAGCAGCGTAGTGCCAGGGGCGAGAGGGAATGAGCAGTTCTTC. Translation gives CASSVVPGARGNEQFF.

This clone was found a few times. The chain couples TRBV20-1 to TRBJ2-1; D is uncertain. Per germline, CDR1 DFQATT and CDR2 SNEGSKA (reference sequence). This CDR3 is 11 amino acids long. The CDR3 DNA sequence: TGCAGCGGTATGTCCTACAATGAGCAGTTCTTC. Encoded protein: CSGMSYNEQFF.

As to this clone: In the same sample, other DNA sequences code for this CDR3. V gene TRBV28 combines with J gene TRBJ2-7, with 10 bases matching TRBD1. The V gene end was trimmed by 4 bases and the J gene end by 2 bases; junction bases not matched to a gene: 2. Germline CDR1 is MDHEN and CDR2 is SYDVKM. The CDR3 loop spans 14 amino acids. The CDR3, as DNA: TGTGCCAGCAGTTCTGGACAGGGGGCCTACGAGCAGTACTTC. Its translation is CASSSGQGAYEQYF.

CDR3 sequence: CASSQASGSPAETQYF. DNA of the CDR3: TGTGCCAGCAGCCAGGCTAGCGGGAGCCCGGCAGAGACCCAGTACTTC. The chain is built from TRBV5-4 and TRBJ2-5; 10 bases line up with TRBD2. The trim removed 4 bases at V and 4 bases at J, leaving 10 bases unmatched. This CDR3 has 16 residues. In germline, CDR1 is SGHNT, CDR2 YYREEE (reference sequence).

The chain carries TRBV29-1 and TRBJ2-2; 10 positions agree with TRBD2. Trimming removed 6 bases from V and 0 bases from J; junction bases left unmatched: 4. CDR1 and CDR2 from the germline V gene are SQVTM and ANQGSEA. The CDR3 covers 15 residues. Here the CDR3 DNA reads TGCAGCGTGGGACTAGCGACTCCGAACACCGGGGAGCTGTTTTTT. Encoded protein: CSVGLATPNTGELFF.

The chain has TRBV30 and TRBJ2-1; D perhaps matches TRBD1 (6 bases). Germline V gene data show CDR1 as GTSNPN and CDR2 as SVGIG (reference sequence). The CDR3 is 14 amino acids. Trimming removed 4 bases from V and 0 bases from J, with 10 bases in between. This CDR3 reads CAWNQGSSYNEQFF. The CDR3, as DNA: TGTGCCTGGAATCAGGGGAGCTCCTACAATGAGCAGTTCTTC.

Only a few counts were recorded for this clone. The chain links TRBV19 to TRBJ2-5, with TRBD2 matching over 7 bases. The CDR3 is 15 residues long. Germline lookup yields CDR1 LNHDA and CDR2 SQIVND (reference sequence). V trimming: 9 bases; J trimming: 0 bases; junction bases outside the gene matches: 10. Written as DNA, the CDR3 is TGTGCCAGCCGACTAGCAGGCGGGTACCAAGAGACCCAGTACTTC. Translation: CASRLAGGYQETQYF.

This clone was observed a handful of times. This chain joins TRBV15 and TRBJ1-1; 10 bases are shared with TRBD1. The CDR3 covers 16 residues. Germline-derived CDR1 and CDR2 are LNHNV and YYDKDF (reference sequence). V trimming: 7 bases; J trimming: 2 bases; junction bases outside the gene matches: 10. CDR3 loop: CATTRDRGSRNTEAFF. CDR3 coding DNA: TGTGCCACCACCCGGGACAGGGGTTCCCGTAACACTGAAGCTTTCTTT.

The gene calls are TRBV29-1 and TRBJ2-1; no clear D gene. The CDR3 runs 11 residues. V gave up 5 bases and J gave up 11 bases, with 13 bases separating them. From germline, CDR1 is SQVTM and CDR2 ANQGSEA. CDR3 loop: CSVWTSEKQFF. The CDR3 DNA follows: TGCAGCGTTTGGACCTCAGAAAAGCAGTTCTTC.

The J gene is TRBJ2-7, the V gene TRBV14; 9 nucleotides line up with TRBD1. Germline V CDR1 and CDR2: SGHDN, FVKESK. CDR3 length: 16 residues. With 0 bases clipped from V and 4 bases from J, the junction kept 7 bases outside the gene matches. CDR3 sequence reads: CASSQDRQGGKYEQYF. CDR3 bases: TGTGCCAGCAGCCAAGATCGACAGGGGGGAAAGTACGAGCAGTACTTC.

This clone was seen a handful of times. This rearrangement joins TRBV30 to TRBJ2-1, with D possibly called TRBD1 or TRBD2 (5 bases each). Trimming removed 6 bases from V and 15 bases from J, with 21 bases in between. CDR3 size: 12 residues. Germline CDR1 GTSNPN, CDR2 SVGIG (reference sequence). The CDR3 DNA reads as TGTGCCTGTTACCCAGGGACCGGGCGTGCGTTCTTC. Translation gives CACYPGTGRAFF.

A few counts support this clone. The CDR3: CASSPSVKSEAFF. The CDR3 DNA sequence: TGTGCCAGCAGCCCCTCGGTCAAATCTGAAGCTTTCTTT. The J gene is TRBJ1-1, the V gene TRBV7-2; D uncertain. The length of the CDR3 is 13 residues. Trimming stripped 5 bases from V and 6 bases from J, with 13 bases between. The V gene's germline CDR1 is SGHTA and CDR2 FQGNSA.

On this clone: A read error may account for a junction end that differs from germline. The rearrangement links TRBV18 to TRBJ1-4; D unclear. Germline V gene lookup returns CDR1 KGHSH and CDR2 LQKENI. This CDR3 region has 14 residues. The CDR3 coding sequence is TGTGCCAGCTCACCGTACACAACGAATGAAAAACTGTTTTTT. This translates into CASSPYTTNEKLFF.

The chain has TRBV7-2 and TRBJ2-3; 16 nucleotides line up with TRBD2. CDR1 and CDR2 (germline): SGHTA, FQGNSA. CDR3 length equals 19 residues. The trim removed 3 bases at V and 4 bases at J, leaving 10 bases unmatched. CDR3 sequence (DNA): TGTGCCAGCAGCTTTACCCAGGGACTAGCGGGAGGGAGGGCAGATACGCAGTATTTT. Translation gives CASSFTQGLAGGRADTQYF. Full variable domain (remainder filled in from reference TRBV7-2 and TRBJ2-3): GAGVSQSPSNKVTEKGKDVELRCDPISGHTALYWYRQSLGQGLEFLIYFQGNSAPDKSGLPSDRFSAERTGGSVSTLTIQRTQQEDSAVYLCASSFTQGLAGGRADTQYFGPGTRLTVL.

The chain combines TRBV5-1 with TRBJ1-2, with 7 bases fitting TRBD1. The CDR3 totals 14 residues. Per germline, CDR1 SGHRS and CDR2 YFSETQ. V was clipped by 4 bases and J by 5 bases; unmatched bases: 8. CDR3 in amino acids: CASSTWTGGYGYTF. In nucleotides, the CDR3 is TGCGCCAGCAGCACCTGGACAGGCGGGTATGGCTACACCTTC.

This clone has only a few counts. The genes are TRBV29-1 and TRBJ2-7; TRBD1 aligns across 7 bases. The germline V gene has CDR1 SQVTM and CDR2 ANQGSEA. J was trimmed by 9 bases and V by 4 bases; bases with no gene match: 12. The CDR3 extends over 13 amino acids. CDR3 region: CSVGQGVPSGQYF. The CDR3 nucleotides are TGCAGCGTTGGACAGGGCGTCCCGTCTGGGCAGTACTTC.

This chain uses TRBV6-5 with TRBJ2-7; a possible D gene is TRBD2 (6 bases). Between the trimmed V and J ends, which lost 2 bases and 0 bases, there was a span of 8 bases. Germline V gene data show CDR1 as MNHEY and CDR2 as SVGAGI. CDR3 size: 14 residues. In DNA form, the CDR3 reads TGTGCCAGCAGTTACGTGGAGGGCTCCTACGAGCAGTACTTC. Translation gives CASSYVEGSYEQYF.